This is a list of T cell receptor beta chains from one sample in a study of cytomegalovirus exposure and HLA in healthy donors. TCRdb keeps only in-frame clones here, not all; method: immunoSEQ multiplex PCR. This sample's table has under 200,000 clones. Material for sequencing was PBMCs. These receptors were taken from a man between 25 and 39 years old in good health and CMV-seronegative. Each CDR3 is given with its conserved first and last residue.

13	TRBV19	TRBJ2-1	CASSVTGNHEQFF
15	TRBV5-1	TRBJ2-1	CASRVGQGANNEQFF
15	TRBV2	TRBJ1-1	CASPGGRVVNTEAFF
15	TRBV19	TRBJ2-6	CATRDRDSGANVLTF
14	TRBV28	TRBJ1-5	CASSLRQGNQPQHF
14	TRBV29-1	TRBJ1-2	CSVESPGGSYGYTF
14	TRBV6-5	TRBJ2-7	CASTRSGRLYEQYF
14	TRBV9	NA	CASSVVLEGSEQYF
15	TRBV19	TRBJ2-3	CASASSLAQTDTQYF
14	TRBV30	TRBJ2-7	CAWSAGTVRYEQYF
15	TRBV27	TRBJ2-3	CASSHSGLRADTQYF
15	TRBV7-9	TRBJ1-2	CASSLAGTGLDGYTF
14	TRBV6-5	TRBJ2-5	CASSKRPGSRTQYF
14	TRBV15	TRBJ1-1	CATRGGASNTEAFF
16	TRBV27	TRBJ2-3	CASSLRGALVTDTQYF
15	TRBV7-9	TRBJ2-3	CASSQGLADTDTQYF
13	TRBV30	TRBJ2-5	CAWSGTAEETQYF
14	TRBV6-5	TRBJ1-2	CASSYAGANYGYTF
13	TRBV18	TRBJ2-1	CASSPRSWDTPFF
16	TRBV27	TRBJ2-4	CASSLLGVSGKNIQYF
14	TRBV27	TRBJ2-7	CASSLAGELYEQYF
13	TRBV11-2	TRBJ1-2	CASSPRDQAGYTF
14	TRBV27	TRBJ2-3	CASTPAGGLYTQYF
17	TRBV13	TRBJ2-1	CASSPPPRPSSYNEQFF
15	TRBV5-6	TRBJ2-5	CASSQVLAGRETQYF
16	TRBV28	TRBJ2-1	CASSHTSGSVYNEQFF
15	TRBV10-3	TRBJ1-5	CAISDDRGRNQPQHF
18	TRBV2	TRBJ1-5	CASSEAGQGTRGNQPQHF
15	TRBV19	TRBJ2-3	CASIRTGGGTDTQYF
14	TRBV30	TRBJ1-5	CAWSNGQGSQPQHF